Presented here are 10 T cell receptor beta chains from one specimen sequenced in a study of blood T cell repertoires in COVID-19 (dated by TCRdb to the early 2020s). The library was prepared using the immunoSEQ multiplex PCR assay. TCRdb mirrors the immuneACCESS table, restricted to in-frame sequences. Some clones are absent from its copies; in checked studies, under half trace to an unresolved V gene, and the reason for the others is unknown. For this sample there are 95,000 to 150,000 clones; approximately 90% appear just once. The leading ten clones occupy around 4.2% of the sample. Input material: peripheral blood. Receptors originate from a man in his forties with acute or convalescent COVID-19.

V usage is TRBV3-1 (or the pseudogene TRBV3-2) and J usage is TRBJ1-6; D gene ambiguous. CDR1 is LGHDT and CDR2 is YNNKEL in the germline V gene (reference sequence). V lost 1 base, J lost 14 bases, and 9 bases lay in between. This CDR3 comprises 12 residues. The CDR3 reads CASSQGGNTLHF. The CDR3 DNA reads TGTGCCAGCAGCCAAGGAGGAAACACCCTCCACTTT.

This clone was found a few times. CDR3 amino acids: CASSHPGTGIYGYTF. DNA for the CDR3: TGCGCCAGCAGCCACCCCGGGACAGGGATCTATGGCTACACCTTC. The chain has TRBV4-1 and TRBJ1-2; the match to TRBD1 covers 9 bases. CDR1 and CDR2 from the germline V gene are MGHRA and YSYEKL. This CDR3 has 15 residues. The J segment lost 4 bases and the V segment lost 3 bases, leaving 6 bases of the junction unmatched.

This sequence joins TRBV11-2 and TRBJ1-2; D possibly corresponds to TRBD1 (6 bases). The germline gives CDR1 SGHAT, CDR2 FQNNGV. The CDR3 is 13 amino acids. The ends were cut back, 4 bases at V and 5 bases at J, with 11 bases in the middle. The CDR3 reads CASSSGQKYGYTF. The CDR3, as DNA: TGTGCCAGCAGCTCCGGACAGAAATATGGCTACACCTTC.

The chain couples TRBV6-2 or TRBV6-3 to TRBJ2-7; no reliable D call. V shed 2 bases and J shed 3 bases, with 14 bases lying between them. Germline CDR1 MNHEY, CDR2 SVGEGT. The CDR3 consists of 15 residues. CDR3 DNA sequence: TGTGCCAGCAGTTACCTGAGCCATAGCTTCTACGAGCAGTACTTC. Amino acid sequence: CASSYLSHSFYEQYF.

The CDR3: CASSFRRDSEAFF. The CDR3, as DNA: TGTGCCAGCAGTTTCCGAAGGGACTCTGAAGCTTTCTTT. The chain joins TRBV6-5 to TRBJ1-1; TRBD1 might be the D (5 bases). From germline, CDR1 is MNHEY and CDR2 SVGAGI. The CDR3 is made up of 13 amino acids. V was pared by 4 bases and J by 6 bases, with 12 bases between.

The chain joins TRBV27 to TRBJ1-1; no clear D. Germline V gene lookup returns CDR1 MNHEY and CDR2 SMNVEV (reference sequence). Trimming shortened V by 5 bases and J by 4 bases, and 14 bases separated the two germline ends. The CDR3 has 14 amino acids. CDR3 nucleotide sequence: TGTGCCAGCAGTACCCGGGTCTCCGTCACTGAAGCTTTCTTT. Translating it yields CASSTRVSVTEAFF.

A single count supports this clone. CDR3 in DNA: TGTGCCAGCAGTAGGGGACAGGGACTAACTGGCTACACCTTC. This encodes CASSRGQGLTGYTF. The chain links TRBV27 to TRBJ1-2, with 9 positions matching TRBD1. The germline gives CDR1 MNHEY, CDR2 SMNVEV (reference sequence). CDR3 length: 14 amino acids. The V gene end was trimmed by 5 bases and the J gene end by 7 bases; junction bases not matched to a gene: 8.

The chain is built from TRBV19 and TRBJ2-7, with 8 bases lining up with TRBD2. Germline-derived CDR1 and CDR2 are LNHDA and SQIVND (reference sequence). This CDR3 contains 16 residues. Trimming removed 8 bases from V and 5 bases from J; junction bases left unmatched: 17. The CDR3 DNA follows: TGTGCCAGTGGACCCGGGGGGGTCGCGGGAGTAAACGAGCAGTACTTC. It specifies CASGPGGVAGVNEQYF.

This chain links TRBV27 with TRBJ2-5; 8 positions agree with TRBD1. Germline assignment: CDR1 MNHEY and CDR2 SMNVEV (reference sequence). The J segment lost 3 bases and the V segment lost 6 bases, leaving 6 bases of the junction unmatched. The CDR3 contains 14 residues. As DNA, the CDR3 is TGTGCCAGCAGCTATAGACAGGGGAAAGAGACCCAGTACTTC. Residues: CASSYRQGKETQYF.

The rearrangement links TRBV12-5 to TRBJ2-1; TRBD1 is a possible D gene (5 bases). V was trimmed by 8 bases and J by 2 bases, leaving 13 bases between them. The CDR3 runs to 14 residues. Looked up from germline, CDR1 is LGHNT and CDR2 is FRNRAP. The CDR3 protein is CASKEDNTYNEQFF. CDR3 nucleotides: TGTGCTAGTAAAGAGGACAATACCTACAATGAGCAGTTCTTC. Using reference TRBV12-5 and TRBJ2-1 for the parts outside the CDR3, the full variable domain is DARVTQTPRHKVTEMGQEVTMRCQPILGHNTVFWYRQTMMQGLELLAYFRNRAPLDDSGMPKDRFSAEMPDATLATLKIQPSEPRDSAVYFCASKEDNTYNEQFFGPGTRLTVL.